This T cell receptor (beta chain) was profiled in a study of shared clonotypes between healthy human individuals. Turning to this clone: Its target is unknown.

Study-level findings and limits: Clonotypes that were shared across four donors made up around 5% of naive CD4 clonotypes.

The data were produced by immunoSEQ multiplex PCR, yet TCRdb's version contains in-frame clones alone and is incomplete. The data hold almost 750,000 clones, with roughly two thirds observed a single time. The V gene end was trimmed by 4 bases and the J gene end by 8 bases; junction bases not matched to a gene: 8. Looked up from germline, CDR1 is MDHEN and CDR2 is SYDVKM. The CDR3 runs 15 residues. This receptor was taken from a woman aged 25 to 39 in good health. The chain couples TRBV28 to TRBJ1-2, with TRBD1 identical over 12 bases. Sequenced material: memory CD4+ T cells sorted from blood. As to subset: CD45RA-negative fraction. CDR3 DNA sequence: TGTGCCAGCAGTTCGCCCTCCGGGACAGGGGGCGGCTACACCTTC. It codes for CASSSPSGTGGGYTF.